The 13 T cell receptor beta chains below come from one sample, sequenced in a study of Ad26.COV2.S vaccination and SARS-CoV-2 variants. Treatment: around 19 received Ad26.COV2.S at low or high dose, single or two shots; about 5 received placebo; per-sample allocation not given. Collection of samples fell on day 63 after the first vaccine or placebo injection. Profiled with immunoSEQ multiplex PCR; TCRdb holds only in-frame clones, not every one. There are fewer than 800,000 clones in the sample; more than 80% occur only once, and roughly 1.5% lies in the top ten. The material sequenced was peripheral blood, taken in a trial of Ad26.COV2.S vaccine versus placebo. Source of these receptors: a person aged 18 to 59 who received the Ad26.COV2.S COVID-19 vaccine or a placebo.

V gene TRBV10-3 combines with J gene TRBJ2-1; 12 nucleotides match TRBD2. Germline V gene data show CDR1 as ENHRY and CDR2 as SYGVKD. V lost 6 bases and J lost 4; bases outside the gene matches: 1. The CDR3 runs to 14 residues. The CDR3 region is CAIRGLAGYNEQFF. The CDR3 DNA reads as TGTGCCATCAGAGGACTAGCGGGGTACAATGAGCAGTTCTTC.

The rearrangement uses TRBV7-2 and TRBJ2-7; D ambiguous. The CDR3 length is 16 residues. Trimming took 2 bases from V and 1 from J, leaving 15 bases between them. From germline, CDR1 is SGHTA and CDR2 FQGNSA. CDR3 residues: CASSLSALTLSYEQYF. The CDR3 DNA sequence: TGTGCCAGCAGCTTATCGGCCCTGACCCTTTCCTACGAGCAGTACTTC.

The chain joins TRBV28 to TRBJ2-1; D gene uncertain. Germline V CDR1 and CDR2: MDHEN, SYDVKM. V was trimmed by 4 bases and J by 6 bases, leaving 16 bases between them. The CDR3 totals 15 residues. The CDR3 here is CASSYLLQSPNEQFF. For the CDR3, the DNA is TGTGCCAGCAGTTATCTTCTTCAGTCCCCCAATGAGCAGTTCTTC.

The chain links TRBV19 to TRBJ2-7, with a tentative D call TRBD2 (5 bases). CDR1 is LNHDA and CDR2 is SQIVND in the germline V gene (reference sequence). V was pared by 3 bases and J by 6 bases, with 9 bases between. The CDR3 consists of 12 residues. The CDR3 nucleotides are TGTGCCAGTAGTATGAGGGTGGGCGAGCAGTACTTC. Translating gives CASSMRVGEQYF.

The chain recombines TRBV12-5 with TRBJ2-7, with D perhaps matching TRBD1 or TRBD2 (5 bases each). Per the germline V gene, CDR1 is LGHNT and CDR2 is FRNRAP. The V gene lost 6 bases and the J gene lost 3 bases, with 9 bases spanning the gap. CDR3 size: 12 residues. The CDR3 DNA reads as TGTGCTAGTGGCCCAGGGAGCTACGAGCAGTACTTC. This gives the protein CASGPGSYEQYF.

This sequence joins TRBV24-1 and TRBJ1-5; 8 bases match TRBD1. This CDR3 has 15 residues. With V trimmed by 2 bases and J by 7 bases, 6 bases remained unmatched. Germline V gene lookup returns CDR1 KGHDR and CDR2 SFDVKD. CDR3 nucleotides: TGTGCCACCAGTGATTCCGACAGGGGTGGCCAGCCCCAGCATTTT. Protein sequence: CATSDSDRGGQPQHF.

J is TRBJ2-7 and V is TRBV25-1, with 9 positions matching TRBD1. This CDR3 has 16 amino acids. The V gene's germline CDR1 is MGHDK and CDR2 SYGVNS. V lost 4 bases, J lost 3 bases, and 10 bases stayed unmatched. CDR3 sequence (DNA): TGTGCCAGCAGTGGAGAACAGGGGGCCCCATTCTACGAGCAGTACTTC. As protein: CASSGEQGAPFYEQYF.

V usage is TRBV7-6 and J usage is TRBJ1-1, with 7 bases that match TRBD1. V shed 1 base and J 6 bases; nucleotides not matched to a gene: 5. The CDR3 length is 14 residues. Germline V gene sequence: CDR1 SGHVS, CDR2 FNYEAQ. The CDR3 region has the DNA TGTGCCAGCAGCTTAGGGCAGGGGGGGCCTGAAGCTTTCTTT. Protein product: CASSLGQGGPEAFF.

The count of this clone is one. The J gene is TRBJ2-3, the V gene TRBV6-5; 13 nucleotides align to TRBD2. Germline V gene data show CDR1 as MNHEY and CDR2 as SVGAGI. V dropped 2 bases and J dropped 7; count of bases not matched to a gene: 3. The CDR3 runs 15 residues. The CDR3 loop reads CASSYGTSGKHTQYF. Written as DNA, the CDR3 is TGTGCCAGCAGTTACGGGACTAGCGGGAAGCATACGCAGTATTTT.

V gene TRBV4-3 combines with J gene TRBJ1-2; D might be TRBD1 (6 bases). The V gene's germline CDR1 is LGHNA and CDR2 YSLEER. The CDR3 contains 14 residues. Trimming cost V 2 bases and J 2 bases, with 9 bases left between them. The CDR3 here is CASSQQTGNYGYTF. For the CDR3, the DNA is TGCGCCAGCAGCCAACAAACAGGGAACTATGGCTACACCTTC.

Note on this clone: Other DNA sequences in this specimen translate into the identical CDR3. The V gene is TRBV7-9, the J gene TRBJ2-3; perhaps TRBD1 as D (5 bases). This CDR3 region has 14 residues. Germline lookup yields CDR1 SEHNR and CDR2 FQNEAQ (reference sequence). Trimming took off 1 base at V and 3 bases at J, with 8 bases between the two ends. CDR3 sequence (DNA): TGTGCCAGCAGCTTAGGGCAGGGTACAGATACGCAGTATTTT. Translated: CASSLGQGTDTQYF.

The V gene is TRBV4-3, the J gene TRBJ1-3; TRBD1 is a possible D gene (5 bases). Trimming cost V 6 bases and J 0 bases, with 6 bases left between them. Germline CDR1 reads LGHNA; CDR2 reads YSLEER. The CDR3 loop spans 13 amino acids. The CDR3 DNA reads TGCGCCAGCAGGGGACCCTCTGGAAACACCATATATTTT. It is translated as CASRGPSGNTIYF.

In regard to this clone: This CDR3 is also generated by other DNA sequences in the sample. The chain employs TRBV5-1 and TRBJ1-1; 7 nucleotides agree with TRBD1. J was trimmed by 1 base and V by 3 bases; bases with no gene match: 6. Germline-derived CDR1 and CDR2 are SGHRS and YFSETQ. The CDR3 extends over 15 amino acids. The CDR3 bases are TGCGCCAGCAGCTCTGGTCAGGGGGGGAACACTGAAGCTTTCTTT. This sequence encodes CASSSGQGGNTEAFF.